This T cell receptor beta chain originates from a study of T-cell memory formation after mild COVID-19. Study-wide points: Within pre-infection memory, some responding clones were found, suggesting cross-reactive memory joined.

This clonotype was observed a handful of times. Its antigen is as yet unknown. TCRdb reprocessed the 5' RACE reads via MiXCR and lists one record per CDR3 protein. The sample has 450,000 or so distinct CDR3 sequences, around 20% seen once. The CDR3 length is 12 residues. Germline V gene lookup returns CDR1 GTSNPN and CDR2 SVGIG (reference sequence). V shed 3 bases and J shed 8 bases, with 10 bases lying between them. The chain carries TRBV30 and TRBJ1-4, with D hard to call. The sample consisted of PBMCs or a T cell subset sorted from them (not recorded which). This sequence originates from an adult woman who had mild COVID-19 (a few samples of this study predate the infection). Cell type and time point are not known. CDR3 DNA sequence: TGTGCCTGGAGATTGGGCGCGGAAAAACTGTTTTTT. Protein sequence: CAWRLGAEKLFF.